Shown below are 26 T cell receptor beta chains from a single sample sequenced in a study of cytomegalovirus exposure and HLA in healthy donors. In the PCR, 60 Vbeta and 13 Jbeta primers were used. Sequencing was performed with immunoSEQ multiplex PCR; in TCRdb, only in-frame clones are kept and a portion is missing. The sample includes about 200,000 clones. The source material was PBMCs. Receptor source: a girl aged 2-15 years in good health and CMV-seropositive.

The J gene is TRBJ1-6, the V gene TRBV10-3, with TRBD1 matching over 7 bases. This CDR3 has 16 residues. After removal of 7 bases from V and 8 bases from J, the junction contained 14 bases not matched to a gene. Germline V gene lookup returns CDR1 ENHRY and CDR2 SYGVKD. CDR3 coding DNA: TGTGCCATCACCTCCGGGGTGACAGGGACGGATTCACCCCTCCACTTT. Protein product: CAITSGVTGTDSPLHF.

CDR3 amino acids: CASSFKPDRVELEQYF. The CDR3 DNA reads as TGTGCCAGCAGCTTCAAACCCGACAGGGTCGAGTTAGAGCAGTACTTC. The chain recombines TRBV5-6 with TRBJ2-7, with 7 nucleotides matching TRBD1. Germline-derived CDR1 and CDR2 are SGHDT and YYEEEE. This CDR3 has 16 amino acids. V dropped 2 bases and J dropped 7; count of bases not matched to a gene: 15.

The chain links TRBV6-1 to TRBJ2-7; TRBD1 aligns across 8 bases. Germline values: CDR1 MNHNS, CDR2 SASEGT. J gave up 3 bases and V 5 bases, and 6 bases lay outside the gene matches. The CDR3 has 14 residues. The CDR3 sequence: CASSTLTGDYEQYF. For the CDR3, the DNA is TGTGCCAGCAGTACCCTGACAGGGGACTACGAGCAGTACTTC.

Concerning this clone: Additional DNA sequences in this sample encode the identical CDR3. The gene calls are TRBV7-8 and TRBJ2-7, with TRBD1 matching over 7 bases. The J segment lost 1 base and the V segment lost 1 base, leaving 1 base of the junction unmatched. Germline lookup yields CDR1 SGHVS and CDR2 FQNEAQ. The CDR3 is 14 residues long. The CDR3 here is CASSLGGQSYEQYF. Written as DNA, the CDR3 is TGTGCCAGCAGCTTAGGGGGACAGTCCTACGAGCAGTACTTC.

The chain has TRBV10-3 and TRBJ1-2, with 8 nucleotides matching TRBD1. The CDR3 is 21 amino acids. Germline values: CDR1 ENHRY, CDR2 SYGVKD. The trim removed 4 bases at V and 0 bases at J, leaving 22 bases unmatched. DNA for the CDR3: TGTGCCATCAGTGGCGACGTCATCAAGAATACAGGGGGACCAGCTAACTATGGCTACACCTTC. As protein: CAISGDVIKNTGGPANYGYTF.

The J gene is TRBJ1-2, the V gene TRBV4-1; D gene unclear. Germline CDR1 reads MGHRA; CDR2 reads YSYEKL. The V end was cut by 3 bases, the J end by 5 bases, with 13 bases between. This CDR3 has 14 residues. CDR3 protein: CASSHGQVDYGYTF. The CDR3 DNA reads as TGCGCCAGCAGCCATGGGCAGGTGGATTATGGCTACACCTTC.

The V call is TRBV6-5, the J call TRBJ2-7, with 7 bases lining up with TRBD1. Trimming removed 0 bases from V and 1 base from J; junction bases left unmatched: 3. This CDR3 is built from 15 residues. Germline V gives CDR1 MNHEY, CDR2 SVGAGI. CDR3 protein: CASSYSRDRSYEQYF. In DNA form, the CDR3 reads TGTGCCAGCAGTTACTCCCGGGACAGATCCTACGAGCAGTACTTC.

This chain uses TRBV5-1 with TRBJ2-2; D is undetermined. CDR3 length equals 14 residues. Germline V gene lookup returns CDR1 SGHRS and CDR2 YFSETQ. Trimming left V 0 bases short and J 2 bases short, with 5 bases between. The CDR3 coding sequence is TGCGCCAGCAGCTTGGCTCCTAACACCGGGGAGCTGTTTTTT. It translates to CASSLAPNTGELFF.

J is TRBJ2-2 and V is TRBV11-3; the match to TRBD1 covers 8 bases. The V gene's germline CDR1 is SGHNT and CDR2 YENEEA. This CDR3 comprises 16 residues. Trimming removed 5 bases from V and 8 bases from J; junction bases left unmatched: 13. The CDR3 protein is CASSQRGQERSGELFF. CDR3 in DNA: TGTGCCAGCAGCCAAAGGGGACAGGAAAGGAGTGGGGAGCTGTTTTTT.

This chain links TRBV9 with TRBJ2-1; 9 nucleotides agree with TRBD2. CDR1 SGDLS and CDR2 YYNGEE come from the germline V gene. The V gene end was trimmed by 3 bases and the J gene end by 9 bases; junction bases not matched to a gene: 4. The length of the CDR3 is 13 residues. For the CDR3, the DNA is TGTGCCAGCAGCGCCCGGACTAGCGTTGAGCAGTTCTTC. As protein: CASSARTSVEQFF.

The rearrangement uses TRBV2 and TRBJ1-1; no clear D gene. V lost 7 bases and J lost 1, with 16 bases in between. This CDR3 has 15 amino acids. Per the germline V gene, CDR1 is SNHLY and CDR2 is FYNNEI. In DNA, the CDR3 is TGTGCCAGCACCATACTACACCGGGGGAACACTGAAGCTTTCTTT. Translation gives CASTILHRGNTEAFF.

The V gene is TRBV5-1, the J gene TRBJ2-3; 10 bases fit TRBD2. Germline V CDR1 and CDR2: SGHRS, YFSETQ. CDR3 length equals 15 residues. Trimming cost V 7 bases and J 4 bases; bases outside gene matches: 9. The CDR3 coding sequence is TGCGCCAGCGTCCCCCTAGCGGGAGTAGCAGATACGCAGTATTTT. It encodes CASVPLAGVADTQYF.

This chain links TRBV9 with TRBJ2-7; 10 bases fit TRBD1. Trimming cost V 0 bases and J 6 bases; bases outside gene matches: 6. Germline CDR1 SGDLS, CDR2 YYNGEE. The CDR3 extends over 15 amino acids. The CDR3 here is CASSVAPDRGGEQYF. CDR3 bases: TGTGCCAGCAGCGTAGCCCCGGACAGGGGGGGCGAGCAGTACTTC.

The rearrangement links TRBV7-2 to TRBJ1-2, with D tentatively TRBD1 (5 bases). The CDR3 has 14 amino acids. Trimming left V 1 base short and J 0 bases short, with 6 bases between. The V gene's germline CDR1 is SGHTA and CDR2 FQGNSA. The CDR3 is CASSLGRANYGYTF. The CDR3 nucleotides are TGTGCCAGCAGCTTAGGCAGGGCTAACTATGGCTACACCTTC.

The chain links TRBV5-1 to TRBJ2-2, with TRBD2 identical over 12 bases. Germline-derived CDR1 and CDR2 are SGHRS and YFSETQ. The junction had 5 bases not matched to a gene; V was cut back by 3 bases and J by 8 bases. The CDR3 length is 15 residues. In nucleotides, the CDR3 is TGCGCCAGCAGCTGGGGACTAGCGGGCAGGGGGGAGCTGTTTTTT. The encoded protein is CASSWGLAGRGELFF.

V usage is TRBV27 and J usage is TRBJ1-2, with TRBD1 as a possible D gene (5 bases). The CDR3 spans 17 residues. The V end lost 5 bases, the J end lost 2 bases, and 21 bases lay between the germline ends. Germline V CDR1 and CDR2: MNHEY, SMNVEV (reference sequence). The CDR3: CASSPGTIDNPNYGYTF. The CDR3 region has the DNA TGTGCCAGCAGTCCTGGGACTATTGATAACCCAAACTATGGCTACACCTTC.

The rearrangement joins TRBV15 to TRBJ2-3, with 8 bases matching TRBD2. This CDR3 is 16 amino acids long. V lost 3 bases, J lost 4 bases, and 9 bases stayed unmatched. Germline CDR1 LNHNV, CDR2 YYDKDF (reference sequence). CDR3 sequence: CATSSSGREASDTQYF. The CDR3 DNA reads as TGTGCCACCAGCAGTTCCGGGCGGGAGGCCTCAGATACGCAGTATTTT.

The CDR3 loop is CASSDLGNTEAFF. The CDR3 nucleotides are TGTGCCAGCAGTGATCTAGGGAACACTGAAGCTTTCTTT. V gene TRBV25-1 combines with J gene TRBJ1-1; D not resolved. Germline V gene sequence: CDR1 MGHDK, CDR2 SYGVNS. V was pared by 3 bases and J by 1 base, with 6 bases between. The CDR3 length is 13 residues.

The chain joins TRBV28 to TRBJ2-3; weak D call: TRBD2 (5 bases). CDR1 is MDHEN, CDR2 SYDVKM, per germline. This CDR3 has 14 residues. Trimming took 2 bases from V and 14 from J, leaving 20 bases between them. Written as DNA, the CDR3 is TGTGCCAGCAGTTTAGGGCGTGGACTCAGAAGGTGGTATTTT. It codes for CASSLGRGLRRWYF.

The chain employs TRBV10-3 and TRBJ2-5; TRBD2 matches at 11 bases. The V segment lost 9 bases and the J segment 5 bases; nucleotides outside the gene matches: 11. CDR3 size: 15 residues. In germline, CDR1 is ENHRY, CDR2 SYGVKD. The CDR3 nucleotides read TGTGCCATAGGACTAGCGGGTCCGGGGGTGGAGACCCAGTACTTC. Translated: CAIGLAGPGVETQYF.

The CDR3, as DNA: TGTGCCAGCCTCGGACAGGACCAAGAGACCCAGTACTTC. This encodes CASLGQDQETQYF. The chain recombines TRBV27 with TRBJ2-5; 7 positions agree with TRBD1. CDR1 and CDR2 (germline): MNHEY, SMNVEV (reference sequence). The CDR3 consists of 13 residues. Trimming cost V 8 bases and J 0 bases; bases outside gene matches: 3.

The DNA of the CDR3 is TGTGCCAGCAGTGAACGACAGGGCCGGGCCACCTTC. It codes for CASSERQGRATF. This rearrangement joins TRBV28 to TRBJ1-2; 7 nucleotides match TRBD1. The CDR3 consists of 12 residues. The J segment lost 13 bases and the V segment lost 5 bases, leaving 10 bases of the junction unmatched. Germline V lookup: CDR1 MDHEN, CDR2 SYDVKM.

The chain has TRBV2 and TRBJ2-7, with 7 bases matching TRBD1. Germline CDR1 reads SNHLY; CDR2 reads FYNNEI. There are 14 residues in the CDR3. Germline trimming cut 3 bases from V and 5 bases from J; bases unmatched to any gene: 7. The CDR3 nucleotides are TGTGCCAGCAGTGATAGACAGGGTTCTCACGAGCAGTACTTC. Translation gives CASSDRQGSHEQYF.

The CDR3 loop reads CASSSGINTEAFF. In DNA, the CDR3 is TGCGCCAGCAGCTCAGGGATCAACACTGAAGCTTTCTTT. The chain uses TRBV5-1 and TRBJ1-1, with D perhaps TRBD1 (5 bases). V lost 3 bases and J 2 bases, leaving 8 bases between the germline ends. CDR1 and CDR2 from the germline V gene are SGHRS and YFSETQ. The CDR3 contains 13 residues.

The chain combines TRBV27 with TRBJ1-1; D is possibly TRBD1 (5 bases). The V and J ends lost 6 bases and 1 base respectively, with 9 bases between them. Germline loops: CDR1 MNHEY, CDR2 SMNVEV (reference sequence). The CDR3 spans 13 residues. The CDR3 here is CASRSRGNTEAFF. CDR3 bases: TGTGCCAGCAGATCAAGGGGGAACACTGAAGCTTTCTTT.

CDR3 region: CASSKGGAEQYF. The CDR3, as DNA: TGTGCCAGCAGCAAGGGAGGGGCCGAGCAGTACTTC. This sequence joins TRBV21-1 and TRBJ2-7; TRBD2 reflects the table's D call only, with no check against the DNA. TRBV21-1 is termed a pseudogene. The CDR3 extends over 12 amino acids.